Listed below are T cell receptor beta chains from one sample, sequenced in a study of Tregs in tolerant kidney transplant recipients. Sequencing was performed with immunoSEQ multiplex PCR; in TCRdb, only in-frame clones are kept and a portion is missing. This table holds 15,000 to 17,000 clones, around nine tenths found once. The material sequenced was CD8+ T cells from blood. These receptors were taken from a human donor in good health. Both conserved end residues are part of each CDR3. A D gene is named only where the DNA matches it firmly. Clone size is shown for a subset of rows, as once, few, many or a class of expanded clone.

clone_size: -; j_call: TRBJ1-1; d_call: -; v_call: TRBV6-5; cdr3_nt: TGTGCCAGCAGTTCCAGCACAGGGAACCCTGAAGCTTTCTTT; cdr3_aa: CASSSSTGNPEAFF
clone_size: -; j_call: TRBJ2-1; d_call: TRBD1; v_call: TRBV9; cdr3_nt: TGTGCCAGCAGCGCGGCCGGGACAGGGGGAGGCAATGAGCAGTTCTTC; cdr3_aa: CASSAAGTGGGNEQFF
clone_size: -; j_call: TRBJ2-5; d_call: -; v_call: TRBV13; cdr3_nt: TGTGCCAGCAGCGGACGAACTAAAGAGACCCAGTACTTC; cdr3_aa: CASSGRTKETQYF
clone_size: -; j_call: TRBJ2-3; d_call: -; v_call: TRBV4-2; cdr3_nt: TGTGCCAGCAGCCGGGAAATTGGTGCAGATACGCAGTATTTT; cdr3_aa: CASSREIGADTQYF
clone_size: -; j_call: TRBJ2-3; d_call: -; v_call: TRBV2; cdr3_nt: TGTGCCAGCAGTGAGGGGCGGGTAAACACAGATACGCAGTATTTT; cdr3_aa: CASSEGRVNTDTQYF
clone_size: -; j_call: TRBJ2-7; d_call: -; v_call: TRBV30; cdr3_nt: TGTGCCTGGAGAGGGGCCCTCGTGGAGCAGTACTTC; cdr3_aa: CAWRGALVEQYF
clone_size: once; j_call: TRBJ2-2; d_call: -; v_call: TRBV11-2; cdr3_nt: TGTGCCAGCAGCTTACTGATACAGAGGGGGACCCACACCGGGGAGCTGTTTTTT; cdr3_aa: CASSLLIQRGTHTGELFF
clone_size: -; j_call: TRBJ1-2; d_call: TRBD1; v_call: TRBV12-5; cdr3_nt: TGTGCTAGTGGTTTAGGACAGGGTTATGGCTACACCTTC; cdr3_aa: CASGLGQGYGYTF
clone_size: -; j_call: TRBJ1-1; d_call: -; v_call: TRBV19; cdr3_nt: TGTGCCAGTTTATATGGAAGGGGCACTGAAGCTTTCTTT; cdr3_aa: CASLYGRGTEAFF
clone_size: -; j_call: TRBJ1-2; d_call: -; v_call: TRBV12-5; cdr3_nt: TGTGCTAGTGGTTTAAACACTAACTATGGCTACACCTTC; cdr3_aa: CASGLNTNYGYTF
clone_size: -; j_call: TRBJ2-1; d_call: -; v_call: TRBV7-2; cdr3_nt: TGTGCCAGCAGCTTGATTAGTTACAATGAGCAGTTCTTC; cdr3_aa: CASSLISYNEQFF
clone_size: -; j_call: TRBJ2-2; d_call: TRBD1; v_call: TRBV4-2; cdr3_nt: TGTGCCAGCAGCCTAGGACAGGGCTCGAACACCGGGGAGCTGTTTTTT; cdr3_aa: CASSLGQGSNTGELFF
clone_size: -; j_call: TRBJ2-5; d_call: -; v_call: TRBV21-1; cdr3_nt: TGTGCCAGCAGCAAAGTTGGGCTAGCGGGTGGGGAGACCCAGTACTTC; cdr3_aa: CASSKVGLAGGETQYF
clone_size: -; j_call: TRBJ2-7; d_call: TRBD1; v_call: TRBV11-3; cdr3_nt: TGTGCCAGCAGCTGGACAGGGGCCGAGCAGTACTTC; cdr3_aa: CASSWTGAEQYF
clone_size: -; j_call: TRBJ1-4; d_call: TRBD1; v_call: TRBV29-1; cdr3_nt: TGCAGCGTTGAAGATCCGGGACAGGCTAATGAAAAACTGTTTTTT; cdr3_aa: CSVEDPGQANEKLFF
clone_size: -; j_call: TRBJ1-2; d_call: -; v_call: TRBV4-1; cdr3_nt: TGCGCCAGCAGCCAAGATTGGGCCAGGGGAAACTATGGCTACACCTTC; cdr3_aa: CASSQDWARGNYGYTF
clone_size: -; j_call: TRBJ2-5; d_call: -; v_call: TRBV6-1; cdr3_nt: TGTGCCAGCAGCGCGGACCGTTCGGAGGAGACCCAGTACTTC; cdr3_aa: CASSADRSEETQYF
clone_size: -; j_call: TRBJ1-2; d_call: TRBD1; v_call: TRBV9; cdr3_nt: TGTGCCAGCAGCCAGGGGGGGATCTATGGCTACACCTTC; cdr3_aa: CASSQGGIYGYTF
clone_size: few; j_call: TRBJ2-1; d_call: TRBD2; v_call: TRBV7-6; cdr3_nt: TGTGCCAGCAGCTTGAGTAGCGGGAGGCTTCTTGGGGAGCAGTTCTTC; cdr3_aa: CASSLSSGRLLGEQFF
clone_size: -; j_call: TRBJ2-1; d_call: TRBD1; v_call: TRBV7-6; cdr3_nt: TGTGCCAGCAGCTTTCGGACAGGGGGGGGTGAGCAGTTCTTC; cdr3_aa: CASSFRTGGGEQFF
clone_size: -; j_call: TRBJ1-1; d_call: -; v_call: TRBV5-6; cdr3_nt: TGTGCCAGCAGCCTGTTGGGGCGAGAAGCTTTCTTT; cdr3_aa: CASSLLGREAFF
clone_size: -; j_call: TRBJ2-5; d_call: -; v_call: TRBV30; cdr3_nt: TGTGCCTGGAGTGTGTGGGACAAAGAGACCCAGTACTTC; cdr3_aa: CAWSVWDKETQYF
clone_size: once; j_call: TRBJ2-2; d_call: TRBD1; v_call: TRBV4-3; cdr3_nt: TGCGCCAGCAGCCTCGGACAGGGTCTCTTGTCCGGGGAGCTGTTTTTT; cdr3_aa: CASSLGQGLLSGELFF
clone_size: -; j_call: TRBJ1-2; d_call: -; v_call: TRBV4-2; cdr3_nt: TGTGCCAGCAGCCAAGAAAACAGGGTTAACTATGGCTACACCTTC; cdr3_aa: CASSQENRVNYGYTF
clone_size: -; j_call: TRBJ2-2; d_call: TRBD2; v_call: TRBV7-3; cdr3_nt: TGTGCCAGCAGCTTAGCGGGAGGGGGCACCGGGGAGCTGTTTTTT; cdr3_aa: CASSLAGGGTGELFF
clone_size: -; j_call: TRBJ2-7; d_call: -; v_call: TRBV5-6; cdr3_nt: TGTGCCAGCAGCTTGACCCCGGGTGAGCAGTACTTC; cdr3_aa: CASSLTPGEQYF
clone_size: -; j_call: TRBJ2-3; d_call: TRBD2; v_call: TRBV19; cdr3_nt: TGTGCCAGTAGTGACCGACTAGCGGGGGGCTCCGATACGCAGTATTTT; cdr3_aa: CASSDRLAGGSDTQYF
clone_size: -; j_call: TRBJ1-4; d_call: TRBD1; v_call: TRBV4-3; cdr3_nt: TGCGCCAGCAGCCAAGATTGGGAACCGACAGGGAAGAATGAAAAACTGTTTTTT; cdr3_aa: CASSQDWEPTGKNEKLFF